This entry features one TCR beta chain sequence. Antigen: not known. The sample comes from a study of T cells in localized non-small cell lung cancer. Study-wide findings and caveats: Heterogeneity remains possible, as sequencing covered one tumor region only.

Libraries were prepared by immunoSEQ multiplex PCR; TCRdb keeps only in-frame clonotypes and omits some of them. The data show about 40,000 clones, with around 84% seen just once and 3.5% to 4% held by the top ten. The CDR3 runs to 15 residues. Germline CDR1 reads MNHNY; CDR2 reads SVGAGI (reference sequence). V was trimmed by 6 bases and J by 3 bases, leaving 17 bases between them. The sequence was obtained from a man aged 18 to 55 with stage I lung adenocarcinoma. This specimen consisted of peripheral blood, obtained before any cancer treatment. J is TRBJ1-2 and V is TRBV6-6, with D maybe TRBD1 (6 bases). CDR3 region: CASRTPAGAHYGYTF. For the CDR3, the DNA is TGTGCCAGCAGGACTCCGGCGGGGGCACACTATGGCTACACCTTC.